Listed below are T cell receptor beta chains from one sample, sequenced in a study of graft-versus-host responses after intestinal transplantation. No antigen has been identified for these receptors. Repertoires were generated with immunoSEQ multiplex PCR, while TCRdb's copy carries only in-frame clones and drops some. The data show 110,000 to 150,000 clones, 85% to 95% seen once. The input for sequencing was unstimulated CD4+ T cells sorted from spleen or lymph node cells, taken before intestinal transplant. The receptor source for this set is a human donor who received an intestinal transplant. Each CDR3 is given with its conserved first and last residue. D genes are given only for firm matches. Rows give clone size only sometimes, using once, few, many, or a class for an expanded clone.

>few|TRBJ2-1|.|TRBV2
CASSADVYNEQFF
TGTGCCAGCAGTGCCGACGTCTACAATGAGCAGTTCTTC
>.|TRBJ2-5|.|TRBV19
CASSMDSQETQYF
TGTGCCAGTAGTATGGACAGCCAAGAGACCCAGTACTTC
>.|TRBJ1-5|.|TRBV28
CASSSLGQPQHF
TGTGCCAGCAGTTCTTTGGGACAGCCCCAGCATTTT
>.|TRBJ2-2|TRBD2|TRBV6-1
CASSEKLAGWISRDTGELFF
TGTGCCAGCAGTGAGAAACTAGCGGGATGGATATCTCGGGACACCGGGGAGCTGTTTTTT
>once|TRBJ2-3|TRBD1|TRBV6-6
CASRQGADTQYF
TGTGCCAGCAGACAGGGGGCAGATACGCAGTATTTT
>.|TRBJ2-7|TRBD1|TRBV5-6
CASHSGGPPIYEQYF
TGTGCCAGCCATTCAGGGGGTCCGCCGATCTACGAGCAGTACTTC
>.|TRBJ2-7|TRBD1|TRBV29-1
CSGTRDSPYEQYF
TGCAGCGGGACCCGGGACAGTCCCTACGAGCAGTACTTC
>.|TRBJ2-1|.|TRBV6-1
CASTQTGWSYNEQFF
TGTGCCAGCACCCAAACAGGGTGGTCCTACAATGAGCAGTTCTTC
>.|TRBJ1-2|.|TRBV5-1
CASSLDSASRGYTF
TGCGCCAGCAGCTTGGATTCGGCATCTAGGGGCTACACCTTC
>.|TRBJ2-5|.|TRBV28
CASSLAGVEETQYF
TGTGCCAGCAGTTTGGCAGGGGTAGAAGAGACCCAGTACTTC
>.|TRBJ2-5|.|TRBV5-6
CASSLDRSGAQYF
TGTGCCAGCAGCTTAGACAGGTCGGGGGCCCAGTACTTC
>.|TRBJ1-4|.|TRBV5-1
CASREDISEKLFF
TGCGCCAGCAGGGAGGATATCAGTGAAAAACTGTTTTTT
>once|TRBJ2-2|.|TRBV19
CASSAEEGQPLTGELFF
TGTGCCAGTAGTGCCGAGGAGGGACAGCCTCTCACCGGGGAGCTGTTTTTT
>.|TRBJ1-1|TRBD1|TRBV6-5
CASSYEGTANTEAFF
TGTGCCAGCAGTTACGAGGGGACAGCTAACACTGAAGCTTTCTTT
>.|TRBJ2-1|TRBD2|TRBV27
CASSYPLAGGSYNEQFF
TGTGCCAGCAGTTATCCCCTAGCGGGAGGATCTTACAATGAGCAGTTCTTC
>.|TRBJ2-3|.|TRBV29-1
CSGNPAALRTDTQYF
TGCAGCGGTAACCCCGCGGCCCTCCGCACAGATACGCAGTATTTT
>few|TRBJ2-3|TRBD2|TRBV6-1
CASLPASGRRWAQYF
TGTGCCAGCCTCCCAGCTAGCGGGAGGCGGTGGGCGCAGTATTTT
>.|TRBJ1-4|.|TRBV5-8
CASYRDEKLFF
TGTGCCAGTTACAGGGACGAAAAACTGTTTTTT
>.|TRBJ2-7|.|TRBV7-2
CASRGGGTYEQYF
TGTGCCAGCAGAGGTGGGGGAACCTACGAGCAGTACTTC
>.|TRBJ2-7|.|TRBV27
CASSWPGAYEQYF
TGTGCCAGCAGTTGGCCCGGGGCCTACGAGCAGTACTTC
>.|TRBJ1-6|.|TRBV28
CASSPDTTNSPLHF
TGTGCCAGCAGTCCAGATACGACGAACTCACCCCTCCACTTT
>.|TRBJ1-1|TRBD1|TRBV6-1
CASSRQGQNTEAFF
TGTGCCAGCAGCAGACAGGGGCAGAACACTGAAGCTTTCTTT
>.|TRBJ2-2|TRBD1|TRBV14
CASSSPGQGTGELFF
TGTGCCAGCAGCAGCCCGGGACAGGGGACCGGGGAGCTGTTTTTT
>.|TRBJ2-1|.|TRBV2
CASSPGFFSSYNEQFF
TGTGCCAGCAGTCCAGGGTTCTTTAGCTCCTACAATGAGCAGTTCTTC
>.|TRBJ2-2|.|TRBV9
CASSLFGNLDTGELFF
TGTGCCAGCAGCCTGTTTGGGAATCTGGACACCGGGGAGCTGTTTTTT
>.|TRBJ2-5|.|TRBV19
CASSKTESTSQETQYF
TGTGCCAGTAGTAAGACGGAAAGTACCTCACAAGAGACCCAGTACTTC
>.|TRBJ1-2|TRBD1|TRBV5-4
CASSLLQGGYGYTF
TGTGCCAGCAGCTTATTACAGGGGGGCTATGGCTACACCTTC
>.|TRBJ2-5|.|TRBV6-1
CASANQETQYF
TGTGCCAGCGCCAACCAAGAGACCCAGTACTTC
>.|TRBJ2-3|.|TRBV30
CAWSVQGLGTQYF
TGTGCCTGGAGTGTACAGGGCCTGGGTACGCAGTATTTT
>.|TRBJ1-4|.|TRBV6-1
CASSGGVRQATNEKLFF
TGTGCCAGCAGTGGAGGGGTAAGACAGGCAACTAATGAAAAACTGTTTTTT
>.|TRBJ2-3|.|TRBV9
CASSPMQGSTDTQYF
TGTGCCAGCAGCCCAATGCAGGGTTCCACAGATACGCAGTATTTT
>.|TRBJ2-1|TRBD2|TRBV7-2
CASSLDLAGGNEQFF
TGTGCCAGCAGCTTAGACCTAGCGGGAGGTAATGAGCAGTTCTTC
>.|TRBJ2-1|TRBD2|TRBV10-3
CAISATSGSSYNEQFF
TGTGCCATCAGCGCCACTAGCGGAAGCTCCTACAATGAGCAGTTCTTC
>.|TRBJ1-1|.|TRBV7-9
CASSLVTEAFF
TGTGCCAGCAGCTTAGTCACTGAAGCTTTCTTT
>.|TRBJ2-7|TRBD1|TRBV28
CASMDRAYEQYF
TGTGCCAGCATGGACAGGGCCTACGAGCAGTACTTC
>.|TRBJ2-7|.|TRBV5-5
CASSLEGEQYF
TGTGCCAGCAGCTTGGAGGGCGAGCAGTACTTC
>once|TRBJ2-1|.|TRBV5-4
CASRYRVMNEQFF
TGTGCCAGCCGGTACAGGGTTATGAATGAGCAGTTCTTC
>.|TRBJ2-7|TRBD1|TRBV4-3
CASSPDRGYEQYF
TGCGCCAGCAGCCCGGACAGGGGCTACGAGCAGTACTTC
>.|TRBJ1-2|.|TRBV28
CASSLDQAFYGYTF
TGTGCCAGCAGTTTGGATCAGGCCTTCTATGGCTACACCTTC
>.|TRBJ2-2|.|TRBV10-1
CASSEGTNTGELFF
TGCGCCAGCAGTGAGGGCACGAACACCGGGGAGCTGTTTTTT